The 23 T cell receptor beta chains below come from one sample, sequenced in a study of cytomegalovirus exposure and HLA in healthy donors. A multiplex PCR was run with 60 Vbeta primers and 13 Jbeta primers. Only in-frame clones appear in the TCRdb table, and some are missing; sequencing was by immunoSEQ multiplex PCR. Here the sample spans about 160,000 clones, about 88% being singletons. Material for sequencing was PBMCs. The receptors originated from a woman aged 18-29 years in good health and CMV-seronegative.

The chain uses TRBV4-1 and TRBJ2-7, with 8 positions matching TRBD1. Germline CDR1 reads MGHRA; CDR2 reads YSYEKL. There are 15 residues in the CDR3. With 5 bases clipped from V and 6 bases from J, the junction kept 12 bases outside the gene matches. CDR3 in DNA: TGCGCCAGCAGCTATGGACAGGGAATAGTTGGCGAGCAGTACTTC. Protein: CASSYGQGIVGEQYF.

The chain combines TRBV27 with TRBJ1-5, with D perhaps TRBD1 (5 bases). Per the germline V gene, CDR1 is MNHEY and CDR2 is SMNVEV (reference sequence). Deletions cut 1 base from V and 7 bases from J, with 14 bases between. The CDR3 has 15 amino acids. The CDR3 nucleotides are TGTGCCAGCAGTTTATTTGGCGGGGGTTTACAGCCCCAGCATTTT. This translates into CASSLFGGGLQPQHF.

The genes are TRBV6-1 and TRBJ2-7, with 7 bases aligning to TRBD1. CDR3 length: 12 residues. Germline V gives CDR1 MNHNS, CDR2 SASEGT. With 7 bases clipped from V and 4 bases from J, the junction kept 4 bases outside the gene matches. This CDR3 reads CASTTGWYEQYF. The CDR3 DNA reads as TGTGCCAGCACGACAGGGTGGTACGAGCAGTACTTC.

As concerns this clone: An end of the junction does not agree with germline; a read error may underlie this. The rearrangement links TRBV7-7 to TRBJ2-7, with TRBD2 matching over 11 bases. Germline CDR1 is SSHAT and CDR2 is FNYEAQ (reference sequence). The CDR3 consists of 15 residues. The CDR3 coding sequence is TGTGCTAGCAGCTTAACACTAGCGGGAGTATCCGAGCAGTACTTC. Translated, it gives CASSLTLAGVSEQYF.

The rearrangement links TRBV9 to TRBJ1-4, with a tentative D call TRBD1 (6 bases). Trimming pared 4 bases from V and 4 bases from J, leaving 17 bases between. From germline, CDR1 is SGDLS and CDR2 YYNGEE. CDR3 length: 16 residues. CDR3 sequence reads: CASSPRGGQSNEKLFF. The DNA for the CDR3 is TGTGCCAGCAGCCCCCGAGGGGGACAAAGTAATGAAAAACTGTTTTTT.

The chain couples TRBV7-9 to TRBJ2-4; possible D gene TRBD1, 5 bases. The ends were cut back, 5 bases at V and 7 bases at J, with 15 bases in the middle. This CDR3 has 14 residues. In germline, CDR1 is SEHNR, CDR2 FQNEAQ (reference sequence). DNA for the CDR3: TGTGCCAGCAGCCACCCCCAGGGCATGAACATTCAGTACTTC. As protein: CASSHPQGMNIQYF. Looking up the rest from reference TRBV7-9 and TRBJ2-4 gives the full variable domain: DTGVSQNPRHKITKRGQNVTFRCDPISEHNRLYWYRQTLGQGPEFLTYFQNEAQLEKSRLLSDRFSAERPKGSFSTLEIQRTEQGDSAMYLCASSHPQGMNIQYFGAGTRLSVL.

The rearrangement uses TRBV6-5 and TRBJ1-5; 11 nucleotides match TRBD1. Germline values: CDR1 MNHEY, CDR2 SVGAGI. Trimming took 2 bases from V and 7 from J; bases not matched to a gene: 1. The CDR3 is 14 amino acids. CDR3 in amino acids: CASSYGTGGQPQHF. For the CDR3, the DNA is TGTGCCAGCAGTTACGGGACAGGGGGACAGCCCCAGCATTTT.

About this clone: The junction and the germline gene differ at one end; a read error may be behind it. CDR3 region: CSSSYLGQDNSPLHF. CDR3 bases: TGTTCCAGCAGCTACCTGGGGCAGGATAATTCACCCCTCCACTTT. This chain links TRBV7-9 with TRBJ1-6; weak D call: TRBD1 (5 bases). This CDR3 region has 15 residues. Per the germline V gene, CDR1 is SEHNR and CDR2 is FQNEAQ (reference sequence).

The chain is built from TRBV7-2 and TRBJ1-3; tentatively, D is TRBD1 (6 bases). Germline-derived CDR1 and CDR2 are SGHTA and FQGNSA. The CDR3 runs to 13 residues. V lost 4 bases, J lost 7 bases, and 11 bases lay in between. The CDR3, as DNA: TGTGCCAGCAGCTCGGGGACATCGAACACCATATATTTT. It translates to CASSSGTSNTIYF.

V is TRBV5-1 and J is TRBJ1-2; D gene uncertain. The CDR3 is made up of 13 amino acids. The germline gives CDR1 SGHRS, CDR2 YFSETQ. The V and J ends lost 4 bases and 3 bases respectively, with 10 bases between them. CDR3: CASSPGGDYGYTF. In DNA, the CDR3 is TGCGCCAGCAGCCCAGGCGGGGACTATGGCTACACCTTC.

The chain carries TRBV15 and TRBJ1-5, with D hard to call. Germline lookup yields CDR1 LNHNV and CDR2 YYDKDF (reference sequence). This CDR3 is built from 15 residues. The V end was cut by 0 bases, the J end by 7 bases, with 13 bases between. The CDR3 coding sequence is TGTGCCACCAGCAGAGATGGCGGGAAAGGACAGCCCCAGCATTTT. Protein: CATSRDGGKGQPQHF.

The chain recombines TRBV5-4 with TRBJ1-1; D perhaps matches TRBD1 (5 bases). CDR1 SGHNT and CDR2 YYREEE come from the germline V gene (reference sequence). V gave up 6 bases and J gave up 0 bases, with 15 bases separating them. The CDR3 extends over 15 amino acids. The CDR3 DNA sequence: TGTGCCAGCACCCCGTTAGGGACTTTGAACACTGAAGCTTTCTTT. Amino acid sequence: CASTPLGTLNTEAFF.

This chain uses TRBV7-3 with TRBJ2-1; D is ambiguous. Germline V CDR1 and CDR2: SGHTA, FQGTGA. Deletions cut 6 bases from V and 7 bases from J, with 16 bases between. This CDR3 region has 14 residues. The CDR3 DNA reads TGTGCCAGCAGTCCGGAGTATTCTATGAATGAGCAGTTCTTC. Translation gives CASSPEYSMNEQFF.

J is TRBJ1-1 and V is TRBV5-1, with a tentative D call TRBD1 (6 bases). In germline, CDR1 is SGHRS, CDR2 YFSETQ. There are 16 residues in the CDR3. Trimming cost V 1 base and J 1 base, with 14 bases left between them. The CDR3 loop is CASSLRNRVSNTEAFF. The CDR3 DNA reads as TGCGCCAGCAGCTTGAGGAACAGGGTTTCGAACACTGAAGCTTTCTTT.

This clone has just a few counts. The CDR3 here is CASGQRHGEQFF. CDR3 nucleotide sequence: TGTGCCAGTGGCCAGCGGCATGGAGAGCAGTTCTTC. The V gene is TRBV6-5, the J gene TRBJ2-1; perhaps TRBD2 as D (5 bases). V lost 9 bases, J lost 10 bases, and 16 bases lay in between. This CDR3 spans 12 amino acids. Germline V gives CDR1 MNHEY, CDR2 SVGAGI.

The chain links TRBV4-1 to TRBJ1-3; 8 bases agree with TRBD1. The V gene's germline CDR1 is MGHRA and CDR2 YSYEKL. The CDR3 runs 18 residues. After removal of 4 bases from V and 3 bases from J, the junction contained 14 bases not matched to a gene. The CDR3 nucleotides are TGCGCCAGCAGCCCCCGACAGGGGCCTTACTCCATTGGAAACACCATATATTTT. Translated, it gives CASSPRQGPYSIGNTIYF.

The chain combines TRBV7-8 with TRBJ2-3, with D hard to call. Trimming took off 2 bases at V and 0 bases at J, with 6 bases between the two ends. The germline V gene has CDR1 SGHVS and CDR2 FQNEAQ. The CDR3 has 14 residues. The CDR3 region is CASSLWASTDTQYF. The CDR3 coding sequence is TGTGCCAGCAGCTTATGGGCTAGCACAGATACGCAGTATTTT.

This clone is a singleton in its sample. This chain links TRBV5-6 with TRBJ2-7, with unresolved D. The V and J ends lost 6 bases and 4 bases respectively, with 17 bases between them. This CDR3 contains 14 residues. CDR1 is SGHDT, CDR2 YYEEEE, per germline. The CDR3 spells CASNPVSTLYEQYF. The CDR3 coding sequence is TGTGCCAGCAACCCCGTCTCAACTTTATACGAGCAGTACTTC. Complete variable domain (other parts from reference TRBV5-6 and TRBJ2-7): DAGVTQSPTHLIKTRGQQVTLRCSPKSGHDTVSWYQQALGQGPQFIFQYYEEEERQRGNFPDRFSGHQFPNYSSELNVNALLLGDSALYLCASNPVSTLYEQYFGPGTRLTVT.

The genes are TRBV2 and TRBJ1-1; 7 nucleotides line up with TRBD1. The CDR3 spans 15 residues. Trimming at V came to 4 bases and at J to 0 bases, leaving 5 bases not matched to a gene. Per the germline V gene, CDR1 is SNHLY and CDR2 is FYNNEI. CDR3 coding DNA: TGTGCCAGCAGTGCCACGGGACAGTTGAACACTGAAGCTTTCTTT. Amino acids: CASSATGQLNTEAFF.

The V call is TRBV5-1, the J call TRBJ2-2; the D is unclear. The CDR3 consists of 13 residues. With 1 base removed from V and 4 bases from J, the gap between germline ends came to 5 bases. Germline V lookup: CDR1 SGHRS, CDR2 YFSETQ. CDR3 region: CASSLRLTGELFF. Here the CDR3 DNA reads TGCGCCAGCAGCTTGCGTCTCACCGGGGAGCTGTTTTTT.

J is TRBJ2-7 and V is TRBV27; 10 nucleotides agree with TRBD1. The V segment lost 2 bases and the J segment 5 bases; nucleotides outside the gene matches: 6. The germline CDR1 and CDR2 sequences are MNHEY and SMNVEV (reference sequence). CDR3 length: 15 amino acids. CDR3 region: CASSLHDRGLNEQYF. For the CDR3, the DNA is TGTGCCAGCAGTTTACACGACAGGGGGCTCAACGAGCAGTACTTC.

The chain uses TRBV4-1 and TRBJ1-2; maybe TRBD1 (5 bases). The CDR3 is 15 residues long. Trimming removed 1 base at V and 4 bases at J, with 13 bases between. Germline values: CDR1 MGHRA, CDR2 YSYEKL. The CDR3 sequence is CASSQVGRAIYGYTF. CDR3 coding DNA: TGCGCCAGCAGCCAAGTAGGCAGGGCGATCTATGGCTACACCTTC.

The CDR3 protein is CASSVGRAGGYTGELFF. The DNA for the CDR3 is TGTGCCAGCAGCGTAGGACGGGCGGGAGGGTACACCGGGGAGCTGTTTTTT. V and J are TRBV9 and TRBJ2-2; 9 nucleotides align to TRBD2. The CDR3 has 17 amino acids. Germline values: CDR1 SGDLS, CDR2 YYNGEE. V lost 0 bases, J lost 3 bases, and 6 bases stayed unmatched.